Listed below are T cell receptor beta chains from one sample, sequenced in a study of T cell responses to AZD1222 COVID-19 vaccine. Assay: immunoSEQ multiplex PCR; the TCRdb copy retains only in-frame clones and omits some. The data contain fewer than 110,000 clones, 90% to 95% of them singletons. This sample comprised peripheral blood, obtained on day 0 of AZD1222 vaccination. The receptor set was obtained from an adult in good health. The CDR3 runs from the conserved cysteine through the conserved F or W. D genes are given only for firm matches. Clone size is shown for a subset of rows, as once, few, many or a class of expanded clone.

DNA: TGTGCTGGGGTCGGACAGGCTCCAAGCTCCTACAATGAGCAGTTCTTC
CDR3: CAGVGQAPSSYNEQFF
size: -
D: TRBD1
V: TRBV30
J: TRBJ2-1

DNA: TGTGCCTCTGGCACAGATACGCAGTATTTT
CDR3: CASGTDTQYF
size: few
D: -
V: TRBV12-3/TRBV12-4
J: TRBJ2-3

DNA: TGCGCCAGCAGGGAGGCCCTAGCGGGAGGGTACGATGAGCAGTTCTTC
CDR3: CASREALAGGYDEQFF
size: -
D: TRBD2
V: TRBV5-1
J: TRBJ2-1

DNA: TGTGCCAGCAGCCAAGTAGGCGACATTGGCAATGAGCAGTTCTTC
CDR3: CASSQVGDIGNEQFF
size: -
D: -
V: TRBV3-1/TRBV3-2
J: TRBJ2-1

DNA: TGTGCCAGCAGCCCACAGAGGCAGAATCAGCCCCAGCATTTT
CDR3: CASSPQRQNQPQHF
size: -
D: -
V: TRBV6-5
J: TRBJ1-5

DNA: TGTGCCAGCAGCATATCGACAGTCTCGAGCGAGCAGTACTTC
CDR3: CASSISTVSSEQYF
size: -
D: -
V: TRBV11-2
J: TRBJ2-7

DNA: TGTGCCAGTACGCCTAGCGGGCAATTTACCTACGAGCAGTACTTC
CDR3: CASTPSGQFTYEQYF
size: -
D: TRBD2
V: TRBV3-1/TRBV3-2
J: TRBJ2-7

DNA: TGTGCCAGCAGCCAGTGGGACAGGGGTGGCTACACCTTC
CDR3: CASSQWDRGGYTF
size: -
D: TRBD1
V: TRBV3-1/TRBV3-2
J: TRBJ1-2

DNA: TGCGCCAGCAGTGAGTCGACAGGCTCCTACGAGCAGTACTTC
CDR3: CASSESTGSYEQYF
size: -
D: -
V: TRBV10-1
J: TRBJ2-7

DNA: TGTGCCAGCAGCTCAACAGGGGGCGCGAGCTACGAGCAGTACTTC
CDR3: CASSSTGGASYEQYF
size: -
D: TRBD1
V: TRBV7-9
J: TRBJ2-7

DNA: TGCACCAGCAGCCAAGGACTAGCGGCCTACAATGAGCAGTTCTTC
CDR3: CTSSQGLAAYNEQFF
size: -
D: -
V: TRBV1
J: TRBJ2-1

DNA: TGTGCCAGCAGTTTATTTATCACCGGGGAGCTGTTTTTT
CDR3: CASSLFITGELFF
size: -
D: -
V: TRBV27
J: TRBJ2-2

DNA: TGCGCCAGCAGCTTGGATGAAGAGACCCAGTACTTC
CDR3: CASSLDEETQYF
size: -
D: -
V: TRBV5-1
J: TRBJ2-5

DNA: TGTGCCAGCAGTTACGAGGGACAGAAGCATTCACCCCTCCACTTT
CDR3: CASSYEGQKHSPLHF
size: -
D: TRBD1
V: TRBV6-5
J: TRBJ1-6

DNA: TGTGCCACCAGTGATTTTATAGGGCAAGGCTACACCTTC
CDR3: CATSDFIGQGYTF
size: -
D: -
V: TRBV24-1
J: TRBJ1-2

DNA: TGTGCCAGCAGCTTAAGGGAAGCTTTCTTT
CDR3: CASSLREAFF
size: once
D: -
V: TRBV7-9
J: TRBJ1-1

DNA: TGTGCCAGCAGCCTAGGACAGCCTGGGCTGGACACTGAAGCTTTCTTT
CDR3: CASSLGQPGLDTEAFF
size: -
D: -
V: TRBV7-9
J: TRBJ1-1

DNA: TGCGCCAGCAGTGAGGGTGGGACTAGCGGGATGGTACTCTTC
CDR3: CASSEGGTSGMVLF
size: -
D: TRBD2
V: TRBV10-1
J: TRBJ2-1

DNA: TGTGCCACATCCTCCAAGGGGGGCGCAGATGGCTACACCTTC
CDR3: CATSSKGGADGYTF
size: -
D: -
V: TRBV19
J: TRBJ1-2

DNA: TGTGCCAGTACTTCCGGATACTCTGGAAACACCATATATTTT
CDR3: CASTSGYSGNTIYF
size: -
D: -
V: TRBV19
J: TRBJ1-3

DNA: TGTGCCTGGAGTCTGGGGGGACTAGCGGGAGGGCTCGAGCAGTACTTC
CDR3: CAWSLGGLAGGLEQYF
size: -
D: TRBD2
V: TRBV30
J: TRBJ2-7

DNA: TGTGCCAGCAGGCGAGGGCAGGGGGCTGATGGCTACACCTTC
CDR3: CASRRGQGADGYTF
size: -
D: TRBD1
V: TRBV27
J: TRBJ1-2

DNA: TGTGCCAGCAGCCGGGGGGTCCTTTACGAGCAGTACTTC
CDR3: CASSRGVLYEQYF
size: -
D: -
V: TRBV3-1/TRBV3-2
J: TRBJ2-7

DNA: TGTGCCAGCAGTTACTGGGAGGGGGACGAGCAGTACTTC
CDR3: CASSYWEGDEQYF
size: -
D: -
V: TRBV6-5
J: TRBJ2-7

DNA: TGTGCCAGCTCACCACCGCACAACCTGAACACTGAAGCTTTCTTT
CDR3: CASSPPHNLNTEAFF
size: -
D: -
V: TRBV18
J: TRBJ1-1

DNA: TGTGCCAGCAGCATAATAGTGGGAGGGACCCAGTACTTC
CDR3: CASSIIVGGTQYF
size: -
D: -
V: TRBV7-9
J: TRBJ2-5

DNA: TGCGCCAGCAGTAAGGAGACTAGCGGGAACACCGGGGAGCTGTTTTTT
CDR3: CASSKETSGNTGELFF
size: -
D: TRBD2
V: TRBV4-1
J: TRBJ2-2

DNA: TGTGCCAGCAGCTTTTGGGGCTACAATGAGCAGTTCTTC
CDR3: CASSFWGYNEQFF
size: -
D: -
V: TRBV7-3
J: TRBJ2-1

DNA: TGTGCCAGCAGCTTAGATCTCAGAACCAACGAGCAGTACTTC
CDR3: CASSLDLRTNEQYF
size: few
D: -
V: TRBV7-2
J: TRBJ2-7

DNA: TGCGCCAGCAGCCAAGAACCCGGGATGGCGCAGTATTTT
CDR3: CASSQEPGMAQYF
size: -
D: -
V: TRBV4-3
J: TRBJ2-3

DNA: TGTGCCAGCAGTGAACAGGGAACCGGGGAGCTGTTTTTT
CDR3: CASSEQGTGELFF
size: -
D: -
V: TRBV2
J: TRBJ2-2

DNA: TGCGCCAGCAGCTTGGGACTAGCGGGTCTAACGGTGGGGCCCGAGCAGTACTTC
CDR3: CASSLGLAGLTVGPEQYF
size: -
D: TRBD2
V: TRBV5-1
J: TRBJ2-7

DNA: TGTGCCAGCAGCCAAGTTACTAGCGGGAGGGAGAACACCGGGGAGCTGTTTTTT
CDR3: CASSQVTSGRENTGELFF
size: once
D: TRBD2
V: TRBV4-2
J: TRBJ2-2

DNA: TGTGCCACCAGCAGAGATCTGGGGCATTCGAACACCGGGGAGCTGTTTTTT
CDR3: CATSRDLGHSNTGELFF
size: -
D: -
V: TRBV15
J: TRBJ2-2

DNA: TGTGCCAGCAGCTCAAGATGGGGCTACACCTTC
CDR3: CASSSRWGYTF
size: -
D: -
V: TRBV6-5
J: TRBJ1-2

DNA: TGTGCCAGCAGTTTCCAGGGAGTTGAAGCTTTCTTT
CDR3: CASSFQGVEAFF
size: -
D: -
V: TRBV28
J: TRBJ1-1

DNA: TGTGCCAGCTCACAGGGTGTGCGCGAGACCCAGTACTTC
CDR3: CASSQGVRETQYF
size: -
D: -
V: TRBV5-4
J: TRBJ2-5

DNA: TGTGCCAGTACTACCCGGGACAGGAGCACTGAAGCTTTCTTT
CDR3: CASTTRDRSTEAFF
size: -
D: TRBD1
V: TRBV19
J: TRBJ1-1

DNA: TGTGCCAGCAGTCCAGGGGGGACAGGGGGCAACAATGAACAGTTCTTC
CDR3: CASSPGGTGGNNEQFF
size: -
D: TRBD1
V: TRBV11-2
J: TRBJ2-1

DNA: TGTGCCAGCAGAAAACAGGGGGCCTCCAAAAACATTCAGTACTTC
CDR3: CASRKQGASKNIQYF
size: -
D: TRBD1
V: TRBV6-1
J: TRBJ2-4

DNA: TGTGCCAGTAGTGTCTGGACAGCGAACACTGAAGCTTTCTTT
CDR3: CASSVWTANTEAFF
size: -
D: -
V: TRBV19
J: TRBJ1-1

DNA: TGTGCCAGCAGCAACGGAGGGCACGCAACTAATGAAAAACTGTTTTTT
CDR3: CASSNGGHATNEKLFF
size: -
D: -
V: TRBV28
J: TRBJ1-4

DNA: TGTGCCACCTTGACAGGGGGGGGGAACACTGAAGCTTTCTTT
CDR3: CATLTGGGNTEAFF
size: -
D: TRBD1
V: TRBV28
J: TRBJ1-1

DNA: TGTGCCAGCAGCGCCACCCAGACAACAGGGGCGGAGCAGTACTTC
CDR3: CASSATQTTGAEQYF
size: -
D: TRBD1
V: TRBV9
J: TRBJ2-7

DNA: TGTGCCAGCAGTTCCCCGCGGAACGAGCAGTACTTC
CDR3: CASSSPRNEQYF
size: -
D: -
V: TRBV28
J: TRBJ2-7

DNA: TGTGCCACCAGGCGGACTAGCGGGAGCCATGAGCAGTTCTTC
CDR3: CATRRTSGSHEQFF
size: -
D: TRBD2
V: TRBV24-1
J: TRBJ2-1

DNA: TGTGCCAGCAGCTTCGCCGCAGGGGGAGACTATGGCTACACCTTC
CDR3: CASSFAAGGDYGYTF
size: -
D: TRBD1
V: TRBV7-6
J: TRBJ1-2

DNA: TGTGCCAGCAGTGATTTGACAGGGCCGGGACCTGAAGCTTTCTTT
CDR3: CASSDLTGPGPEAFF
size: -
D: TRBD1
V: TRBV25-1
J: TRBJ1-1

DNA: TGTGCCAGCAGCCAGTCCGGGACTAGCGTTAGCTCCTACAATGAGCAGTTCTTC
CDR3: CASSQSGTSVSSYNEQFF
size: -
D: TRBD2
V: TRBV4-2
J: TRBJ2-1

DNA: TGTGCCAGCAGCCCAGGATTGGAGACCGGGGAGCTGTTTTTT
CDR3: CASSPGLETGELFF
size: -
D: -
V: TRBV7-9
J: TRBJ2-2

DNA: TGTGCCAGCAGTCGGGACAGAGCAAATTCACCCCTCCACTTT
CDR3: CASSRDRANSPLHF
size: -
D: TRBD1
V: TRBV27
J: TRBJ1-6

DNA: TGTGCCAGCAGTCCCGCCGGTTACAACGAGCAGTACTTC
CDR3: CASSPAGYNEQYF
size: -
D: -
V: TRBV12-3/TRBV12-4
J: TRBJ2-7

DNA: TGTGCCAGCCTTTCCGGACTAGCGGGAGGGCCGCGGTTCTTC
CDR3: CASLSGLAGGPRFF
size: -
D: TRBD2
V: TRBV27
J: TRBJ2-1

DNA: TGTGCCAGCTCACCGCGGGGCGTCCTTAACTATGGCTACACCTTC
CDR3: CASSPRGVLNYGYTF
size: -
D: -
V: TRBV18
J: TRBJ1-2

DNA: TGTGCCAATAAGCGGGACAGGGCGGCAGATACGCAGTATTTT
CDR3: CANKRDRAADTQYF
size: -
D: TRBD1
V: TRBV18
J: TRBJ2-3

DNA: TGCGCCAGCAGTGCCAGCGGGAGGGCGGATACGCAGTATTTT
CDR3: CASSASGRADTQYF
size: once
D: TRBD2
V: TRBV5-1
J: TRBJ2-3

DNA: TGTGCCAGCAGCTTAGACGTTGGAAACACCATATATTTT
CDR3: CASSLDVGNTIYF
size: once
D: -
V: TRBV5-5
J: TRBJ1-3

DNA: TGTGCCAGCTCACCACGTACCGTTAGTTACTATGGCTACACCTTC
CDR3: CASSPRTVSYYGYTF
size: -
D: -
V: TRBV18
J: TRBJ1-2

DNA: TGTGCCACCCTCCCCGACAGTCCCCGCTCCTACGAGCAGTACTTC
CDR3: CATLPDSPRSYEQYF
size: -
D: -
V: TRBV7-9
J: TRBJ2-7

DNA: TGCAGCGTTGCCTCCGGGACAAACTATGGCTACACCTTC
CDR3: CSVASGTNYGYTF
size: -
D: -
V: TRBV29-1
J: TRBJ1-2